The source of this TCR beta chain is a study of OX40 agonist ivuxolimab in advanced cancers. For the study at large: The study gave patients intravenous ivuxolimab at 0.01 to 10 mg/kg every 2 weeks.

Using immunoSEQ multiplex PCR, the repertoire was profiled, and TCRdb retains in-frame clones only, with some absent. The sample lists about 120,000 clones, approximately 89% occurring once. The CDR3 extends over 15 amino acids. Germline-derived CDR1 and CDR2 are GTSNPN and SVGIG (reference sequence). V was clipped by 2 bases and J by 4 bases, with 12 bases between them. Sequenced here: CD4+ or CD8+ T cells sorted from blood, sampled in a trial of the OX40 agonist ivuxolimab. The chain couples TRBV30 to TRBJ1-6; D perhaps matches TRBD1 (5 bases). The TCR sequence derives from an adult with an advanced solid tumor such as melanoma, head and neck, liver or kidney cancer. CDR3 bases: TGTGCCTGGAGTCATGGGGGGTCTTATAATTCACCCCTCCACTTT. Protein product: CAWSHGGSYNSPLHF. The full variable domain, its missing parts supplied by reference TRBV30 and TRBJ1-6, is SQTIHQWPATLVQPVGSPLSLECTVEGTSNPNLYWYRQAAGRGLQLLFYSVGIGQISSEVPQNLSASRPQDRQFILSSKKLLLSDSGFYLCAWSHGGSYNSPLHFGNGTRLTVT.